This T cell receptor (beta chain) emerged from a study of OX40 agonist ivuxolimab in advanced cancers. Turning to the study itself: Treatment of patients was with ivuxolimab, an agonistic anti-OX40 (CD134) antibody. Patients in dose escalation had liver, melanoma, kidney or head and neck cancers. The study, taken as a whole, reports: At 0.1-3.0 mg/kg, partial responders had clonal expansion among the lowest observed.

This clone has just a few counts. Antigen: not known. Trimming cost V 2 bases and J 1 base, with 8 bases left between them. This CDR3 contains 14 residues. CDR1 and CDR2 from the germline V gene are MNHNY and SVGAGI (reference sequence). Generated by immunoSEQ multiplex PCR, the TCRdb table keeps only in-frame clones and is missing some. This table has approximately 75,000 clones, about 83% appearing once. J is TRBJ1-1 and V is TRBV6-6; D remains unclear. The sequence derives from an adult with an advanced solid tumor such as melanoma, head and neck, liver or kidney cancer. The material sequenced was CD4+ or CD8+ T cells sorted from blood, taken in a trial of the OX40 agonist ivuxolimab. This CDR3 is CASSYPNTNTEAFF. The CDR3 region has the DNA TGTGCCAGCAGTTACCCCAACACGAACACTGAAGCTTTCTTT.